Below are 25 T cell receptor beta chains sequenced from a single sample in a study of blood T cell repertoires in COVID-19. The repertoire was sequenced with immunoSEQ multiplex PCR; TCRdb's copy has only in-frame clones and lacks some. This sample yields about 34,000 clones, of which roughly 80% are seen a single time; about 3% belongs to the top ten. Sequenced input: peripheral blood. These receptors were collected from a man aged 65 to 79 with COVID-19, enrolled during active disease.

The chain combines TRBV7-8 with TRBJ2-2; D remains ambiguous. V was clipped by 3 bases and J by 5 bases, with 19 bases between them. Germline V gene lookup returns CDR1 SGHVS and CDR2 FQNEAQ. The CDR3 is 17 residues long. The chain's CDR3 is CASSFSYLEIVTGELFF. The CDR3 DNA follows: TGTGCCAGCAGCTTCTCGTACTTGGAGATAGTTACCGGGGAGCTGTTTTTT.

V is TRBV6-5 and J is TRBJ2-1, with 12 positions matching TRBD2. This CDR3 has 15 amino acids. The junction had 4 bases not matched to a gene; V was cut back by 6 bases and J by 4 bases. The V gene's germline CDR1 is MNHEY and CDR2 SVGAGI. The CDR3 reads CASSRTSGMYNEQFF. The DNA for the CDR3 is TGTGCCAGCAGCAGGACTAGCGGGATGTACAATGAGCAGTTCTTC.

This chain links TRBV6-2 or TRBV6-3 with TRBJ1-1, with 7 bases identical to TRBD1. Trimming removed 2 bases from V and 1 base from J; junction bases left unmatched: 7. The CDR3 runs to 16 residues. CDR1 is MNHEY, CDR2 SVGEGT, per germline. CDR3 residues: CASSYVPQGSNTEAFF. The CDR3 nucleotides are TGTGCCAGCAGTTACGTACCACAGGGGTCGAACACTGAAGCTTTCTTT.

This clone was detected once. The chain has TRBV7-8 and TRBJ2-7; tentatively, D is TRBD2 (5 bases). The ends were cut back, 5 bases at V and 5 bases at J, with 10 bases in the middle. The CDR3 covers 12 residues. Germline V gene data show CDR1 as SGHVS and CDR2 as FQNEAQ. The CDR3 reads CASSRLPHEQYF. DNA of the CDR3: TGTGCCAGCAGCCGACTACCCCACGAGCAGTACTTC.

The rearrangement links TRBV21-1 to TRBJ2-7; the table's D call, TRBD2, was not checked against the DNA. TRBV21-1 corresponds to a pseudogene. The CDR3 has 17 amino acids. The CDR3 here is CASSRKSTFSGFYEQYF. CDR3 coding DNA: TGTGCCAGCAGCAGAAAAAGCACTTTCTCGGGGTTCTACGAGCAGTACTTC.

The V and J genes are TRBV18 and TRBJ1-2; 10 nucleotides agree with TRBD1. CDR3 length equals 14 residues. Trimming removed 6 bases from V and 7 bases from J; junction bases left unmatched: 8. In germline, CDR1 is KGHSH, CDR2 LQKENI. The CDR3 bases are TGTGCCAGCTCGACCGGGACAGGGGAGGGTGGCTACACCTTC. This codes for CASSTGTGEGGYTF.

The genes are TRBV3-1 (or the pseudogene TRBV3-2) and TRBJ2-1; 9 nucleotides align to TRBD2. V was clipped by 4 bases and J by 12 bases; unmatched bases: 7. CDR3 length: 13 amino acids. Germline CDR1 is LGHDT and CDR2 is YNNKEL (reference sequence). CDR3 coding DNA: TGTGCCAGCAGCCCGACGAGCGGGAGGTTGCAGTTCTTC. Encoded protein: CASSPTSGRLQFF.

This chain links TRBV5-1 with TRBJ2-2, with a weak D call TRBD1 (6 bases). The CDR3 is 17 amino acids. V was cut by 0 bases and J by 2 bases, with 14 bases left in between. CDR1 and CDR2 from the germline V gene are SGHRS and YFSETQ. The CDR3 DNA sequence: TGCGCCAGCAGCTTGGTTGCCGGGACAAGCAACACCGGGGAGCTGTTTTTT. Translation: CASSLVAGTSNTGELFF. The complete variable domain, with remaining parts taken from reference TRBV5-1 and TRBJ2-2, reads KAGVTQTPRYLIKTRGQQVTLSCSPISGHRSVSWYQQTPGQGLQFLFEYFSETQRNKGNFPGRFSGRQFSNSRSEMNVSTLELGDSALYLCASSLVAGTSNTGELFFGEGSRLTVL.

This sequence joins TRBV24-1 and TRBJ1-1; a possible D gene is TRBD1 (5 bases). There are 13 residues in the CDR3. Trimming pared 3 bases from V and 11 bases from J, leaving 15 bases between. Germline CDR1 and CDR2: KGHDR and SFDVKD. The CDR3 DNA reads TGTGCCACCAGTGATCTATATAGCAGGGTGGCTTTCTTT. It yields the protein CATSDLYSRVAFF.

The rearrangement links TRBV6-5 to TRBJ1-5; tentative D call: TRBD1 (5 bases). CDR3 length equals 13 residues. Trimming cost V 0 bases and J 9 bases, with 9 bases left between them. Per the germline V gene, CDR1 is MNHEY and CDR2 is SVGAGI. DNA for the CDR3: TGTGCCAGCAGTTACTCGAAGGACACGCCCCAGCATTTT. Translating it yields CASSYSKDTPQHF.

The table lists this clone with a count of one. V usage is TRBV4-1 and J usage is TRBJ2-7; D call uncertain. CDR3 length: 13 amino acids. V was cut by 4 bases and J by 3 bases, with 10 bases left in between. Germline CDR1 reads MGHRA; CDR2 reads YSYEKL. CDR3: CASSPRNSYEQYF. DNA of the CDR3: TGCGCCAGCAGCCCTCGTAATAGCTACGAGCAGTACTTC.

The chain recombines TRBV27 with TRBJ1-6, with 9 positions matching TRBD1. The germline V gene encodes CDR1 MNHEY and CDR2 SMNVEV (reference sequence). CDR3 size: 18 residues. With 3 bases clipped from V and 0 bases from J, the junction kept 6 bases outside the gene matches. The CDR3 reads CASSFSGTGYSYNSPLHF. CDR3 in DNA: TGTGCCAGCAGTTTTTCCGGGACAGGGTACTCCTATAATTCACCCCTCCACTTT.

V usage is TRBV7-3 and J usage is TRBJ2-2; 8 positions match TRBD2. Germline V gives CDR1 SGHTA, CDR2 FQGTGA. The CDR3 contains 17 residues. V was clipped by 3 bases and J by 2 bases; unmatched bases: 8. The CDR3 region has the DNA TGTGCCAGCAGCTTGGATGCACTAGCGGCTAACACCGGGGAGCTGTTTTTT. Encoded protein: CASSLDALAANTGELFF.

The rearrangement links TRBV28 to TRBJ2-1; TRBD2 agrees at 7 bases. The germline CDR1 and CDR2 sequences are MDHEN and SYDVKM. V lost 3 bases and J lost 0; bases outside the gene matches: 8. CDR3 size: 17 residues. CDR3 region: CASSFKASGNSYNEQFF. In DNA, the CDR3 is TGTGCCAGCAGTTTTAAGGCTAGCGGTAACTCCTACAATGAGCAGTTCTTC.

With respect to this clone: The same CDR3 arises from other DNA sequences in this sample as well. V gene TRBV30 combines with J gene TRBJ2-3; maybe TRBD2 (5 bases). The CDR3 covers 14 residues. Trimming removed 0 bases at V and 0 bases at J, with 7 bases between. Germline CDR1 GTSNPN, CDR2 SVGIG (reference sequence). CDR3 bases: TGTGCCTGGAGTGTAAGCGGAAGCACAGATACGCAGTATTTT. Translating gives CAWSVSGSTDTQYF.

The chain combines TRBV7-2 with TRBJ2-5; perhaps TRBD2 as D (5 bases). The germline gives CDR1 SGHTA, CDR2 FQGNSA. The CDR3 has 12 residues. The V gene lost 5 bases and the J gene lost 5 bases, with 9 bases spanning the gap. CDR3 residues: CASSRSGETQYF. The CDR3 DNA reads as TGTGCCAGCAGCCGATCGGGGGAGACCCAGTACTTC.

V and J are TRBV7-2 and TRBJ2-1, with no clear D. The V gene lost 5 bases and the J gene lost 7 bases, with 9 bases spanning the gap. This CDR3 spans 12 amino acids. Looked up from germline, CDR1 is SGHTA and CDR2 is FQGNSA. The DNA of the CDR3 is TGTGCCAGCAGCCCGACTGGGAATGAGCAGTTCTTC. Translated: CASSPTGNEQFF.

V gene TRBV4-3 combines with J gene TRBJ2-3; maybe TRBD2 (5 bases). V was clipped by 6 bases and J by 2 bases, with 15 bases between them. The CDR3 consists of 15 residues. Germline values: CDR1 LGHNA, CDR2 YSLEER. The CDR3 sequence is CASSFTRSITDTQYF. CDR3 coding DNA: TGCGCCAGCAGTTTCACTAGGTCGATCACAGATACGCAGTATTTT.

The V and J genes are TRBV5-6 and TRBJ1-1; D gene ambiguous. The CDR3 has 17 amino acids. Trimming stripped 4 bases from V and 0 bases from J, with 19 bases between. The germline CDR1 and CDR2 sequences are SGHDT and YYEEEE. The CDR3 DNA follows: TGTGCCAGCAGCCCGGTTCAGAGCAGCGTCATGAACACTGAAGCTTTCTTT. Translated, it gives CASSPVQSSVMNTEAFF.

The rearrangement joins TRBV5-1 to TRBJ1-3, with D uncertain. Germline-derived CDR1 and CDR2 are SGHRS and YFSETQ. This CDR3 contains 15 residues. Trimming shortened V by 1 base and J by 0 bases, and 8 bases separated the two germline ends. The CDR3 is CASSLNEFSGNTIYF. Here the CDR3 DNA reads TGCGCCAGCAGCTTGAACGAGTTCTCTGGAAACACCATATATTTT. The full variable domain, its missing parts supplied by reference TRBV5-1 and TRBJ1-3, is KAGVTQTPRYLIKTRGQQVTLSCSPISGHRSVSWYQQTPGQGLQFLFEYFSETQRNKGNFPGRFSGRQFSNSRSEMNVSTLELGDSALYLCASSLNEFSGNTIYFGEGSWLTVV.

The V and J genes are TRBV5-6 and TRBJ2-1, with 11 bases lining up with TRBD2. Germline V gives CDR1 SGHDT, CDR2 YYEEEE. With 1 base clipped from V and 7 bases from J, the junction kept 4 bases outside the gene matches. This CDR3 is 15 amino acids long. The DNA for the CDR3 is TGTGCCAGCAGCTTGTCAACTAGCGGGAGAAATGAGCAGTTCTTC. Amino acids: CASSLSTSGRNEQFF.

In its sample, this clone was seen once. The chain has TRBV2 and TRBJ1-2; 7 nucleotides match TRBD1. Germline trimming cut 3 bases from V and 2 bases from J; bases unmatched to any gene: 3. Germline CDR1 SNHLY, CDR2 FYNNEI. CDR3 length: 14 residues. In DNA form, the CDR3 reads TGTGCCAGCAGTGAGTTGACAGGGAACTATGGCTACACCTTC. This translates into CASSELTGNYGYTF.

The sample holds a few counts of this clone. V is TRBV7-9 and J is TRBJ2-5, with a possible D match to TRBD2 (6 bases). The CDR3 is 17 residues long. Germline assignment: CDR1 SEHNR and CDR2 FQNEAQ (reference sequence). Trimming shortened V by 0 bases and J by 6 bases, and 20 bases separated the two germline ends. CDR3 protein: CASSLAFIGRDKKTQYF. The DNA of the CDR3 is TGTGCCAGCAGCTTAGCTTTTATCGGGAGAGACAAGAAGACCCAGTACTTC.

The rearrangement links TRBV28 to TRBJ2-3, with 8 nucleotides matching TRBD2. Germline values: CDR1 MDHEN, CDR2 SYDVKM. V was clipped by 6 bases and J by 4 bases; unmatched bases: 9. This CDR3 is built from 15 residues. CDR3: CASSSGGSGADTQYF. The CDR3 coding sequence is TGTGCCAGCAGCTCGGGGGGGAGCGGGGCAGATACGCAGTATTTT.

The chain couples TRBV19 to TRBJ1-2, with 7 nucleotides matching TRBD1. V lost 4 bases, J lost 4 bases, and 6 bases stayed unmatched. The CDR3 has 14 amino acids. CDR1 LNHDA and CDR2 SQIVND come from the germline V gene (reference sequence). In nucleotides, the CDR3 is TGTGCCAGTAGTAACATCGGGACAGCCTATGGCTACACCTTC. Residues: CASSNIGTAYGYTF. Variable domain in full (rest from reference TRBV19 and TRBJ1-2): DGGITQSPKYLFRKEGQNVTLSCEQNLNHDAMYWYRQDPGQGLRLIYYSQIVNDFQKGDIAEGYSVSREKKESFPLTVTSAQKNPTAFYLCASSNIGTAYGYTFGSGTRLTVV.